Listed here is a single T cell receptor (beta chain). Its target is unknown. CD45RO-negative, CCR7-selected cells formed the naive CD8 fraction, which excluded terminally differentiated effector memory CD45RA+ cells. The sample comes from a study of shared clonotypes between healthy human individuals. Whole-study context: The cohort had two women and a few men, ages 18 to 49.

General study findings and limits: Estimated richness values were generally larger in naive subsets than in memory subsets.

Repertoires were generated with immunoSEQ multiplex PCR, while TCRdb's copy carries only in-frame clones and drops some. The data hold 660,000 or so clones, with approximately 96% observed a single time. The receptor's source is a woman aged 25-40 years in good health. The sequenced sample was naive CD8+ T cells sorted from blood.

The CDR3 nucleotides are TGTGCCAGCAGCTTCCGCGGGACAGGCCTTCCCATGAACACTGAAGCTTTCTTT. Protein: CASSFRGTGLPMNTEAFF. The chain is built from TRBV11-1 and TRBJ1-1; 8 nucleotides line up with TRBD1. The CDR3 contains 18 residues. Germline CDR1 SGHAT, CDR2 FQDESV (reference sequence). V lost 3 bases and J lost 0; bases outside the gene matches: 12.